The subject of this entry is one TCR beta chain. Its antigen is not known. The data derive from a study of cytomegalovirus exposure and HLA in healthy donors. Study-level information: Per a later analysis, the roughly 680 first-cohort and 120 or so validation repertoires shared one platform. Study-level results: Altogether, 164 TCR beta chains were recorded as cytomegalovirus-associated. There were some public TCRs occurring in many donors, but most TCR sequences were rare.

The V end was cut by 6 bases, the J end by 5 bases, with 16 bases between. This CDR3 contains 15 residues. Germline assignment: CDR1 LNHDA and CDR2 SQIVND (reference sequence). Sequenced by immunoSEQ multiplex PCR; TCRdb stores in-frame clones only, minus some. The sample records fewer than 250,000 clones, roughly 84% being singletons. Sample: PBMCs. This sequence originates from a woman under 30 in good health and CMV-seropositive. The chain couples TRBV19 to TRBJ1-4, with no clear D. The DNA of the CDR3 is TGTGCCAGTAGGGAACGGAACTATCTGAATGAAAAACTGTTTTTT. It is translated as CASRERNYLNEKLFF. Full variable domain (missing parts from reference TRBV19 and TRBJ1-4): DGGITQSPKYLFRKEGQNVTLSCEQNLNHDAMYWYRQDPGQGLRLIYYSQIVNDFQKGDIAEGYSVSREKKESFPLTVTSAQKNPTAFYLCASRERNYLNEKLFFGSGTQLSVL.